The source of this T cell receptor (beta chain) is a study of metastatic and nonmetastatic thyroid tumors. CDR1 and CDR2 (germline): SNHLY, FYNNEI. The CDR3 totals 14 residues. Trimming cost V 11 bases and J 8 bases; bases outside gene matches: 13. This clone was seen repeatedly, ten times or more. Every patient was untreated before thyroid surgery. Via MiXCR, TCRdb re-called the PCR reads. The sample includes approximately 25,000 clones, roughly 24% of them seen just once. The sample consisted of blood. This chain joins TRBV2 and TRBJ2-1; TRBD1 aligns across 9 bases. The receptor comes from a male donor with papillary thyroid cancer or a benign thyroid nodule (not recorded which). Some clones in this sample may be carry-over from other donors' samples. As DNA, the CDR3 is TGTGCCGGCGGACAGGGGCCTGGGGTCGATGAGCAGTTCTTC. Protein product: CAGGQGPGVDEQFF.